This TCR beta chain was captured by sequencing in a study of cytotoxic CD8 clonotypes in ibrutinib-treated CLL. Across the whole study: Researchers reported about a dozen relapsed/refractory and approximately 15 treatment-naive patients, 17 to 18 of them IGHV unmutated. Once treatment had gone on for a median of around 13 months, range 6 to 36, response samples were drawn.

This clone was seen a handful of times. Sequenced by immunoSEQ multiplex PCR; TCRdb stores in-frame clones only, minus some. The profile covers fewer than 300,000 clones, with approximately 76% appearing a single time and approximately 5.1% taken by the ten largest. V lost 3 bases, J lost 2 bases, and 8 bases lay in between. The CDR3 has 13 amino acids. The germline V gene has CDR1 SGDLS and CDR2 YYNGEE. Sequences were derived from PBMCs, sampled at disease progression, from a patient treated with ibrutinib. The clonotype originates from a human donor with chronic lymphocytic leukemia. The gene calls are TRBV9 and TRBJ1-2, with D perhaps matching TRBD1 (5 bases). The CDR3 bases are TGTGCCAGCAGCGAGACAGCAAACTATGGCTACACCTTC. Protein: CASSETANYGYTF.